This T cell receptor beta chain came from a study of beta chain features in type 1 diabetes. Study-wide results and caveats: For Type 1 diabetes patients, all four CD4+ subsets carried TCRB CDR3s that were moderately but significantly shorter. VDJ junctions from patients with type 1 diabetes contained fewer insertions and more deletions.

The CDR3 runs 13 residues. J was trimmed by 4 bases and V by 8 bases; bases with no gene match: 5. Germline V gene lookup returns CDR1 KGHSH and CDR2 LQKENI. Every bit of the isolated RNA underwent reverse transcription, so sequencing read expressed TCRB transcripts. Generated by immunoSEQ multiplex PCR, the TCRdb table keeps only in-frame clones and is missing some. The sample has hundreds of thousands of clones, about an eighth seen once. With respect to this clone: The antigen is unknown.

The sequence came from a man aged 18 to 35 with type 1 diabetes. The chain uses TRBV18 and TRBJ2-5; 9 bases line up with TRBD1. Material: naive CD4+ T cells from blood. CDR3 bases: TGTGCCAGCCGGACAGGGGAGGGAGAGACCCAGTACTTC. Its translation: CASRTGEGETQYF.